One sample yielded the 17 T cell receptor beta chains listed below, sequenced in a study of blood T cells in healthy people across ages. Primed by a sample-barcoded 5' primer and a J-beta primer mix, a second PCR proceeded for roughly 7 to 11 cycles. TCRdb re-called the 5' RACE reads with MiXCR, one entry per CDR3 protein. The sample has 550,000 to 750,000 distinct CDR3 sequences; about 21% are singletons. The sample taken for sequencing was blood. The source of these receptors is a man between 65 and 80 years old in good health.

V usage is TRBV5-1 and J usage is TRBJ2-3, with a possible D match to TRBD1 (6 bases). The CDR3 covers 14 residues. The germline gives CDR1 SGHRS, CDR2 YFSETQ. The ends were cut back, 4 bases at V and 6 bases at J, with 15 bases in the middle. The CDR3 region has the DNA TGCGCCAGCAGCAGAGGACAGCGCATGGATACGCAGTATTTT. This gives the protein CASSRGQRMDTQYF. The full variable domain, its missing parts supplied by reference TRBV5-1 and TRBJ2-3, is KAGVTQTPRYLIKTRGQQVTLSCSPISGHRSVSWYQQTPGQGLQFLFEYFSETQRNKGNFPGRFSGRQFSNSRSEMNVSTLELGDSALYLCASSRGQRMDTQYFGPGTRLTVL.

The chain links TRBV20-1 to TRBJ2-4, with 14 bases lining up with TRBD2. This CDR3 is built from 16 residues. Per the germline V gene, CDR1 is DFQATT and CDR2 is SNEGSKA (reference sequence). The junction had 5 bases not matched to a gene; V was cut back by 7 bases and J by 0 bases. DNA of the CDR3: TGCAGTGTCCAGACTAGCGGGAGGGGAGCCAAAAACATTCAGTACTTC. Its protein product is CSVQTSGRGAKNIQYF.

This rearrangement joins TRBV28 to TRBJ1-6; D possibly corresponds to TRBD1 (6 bases). V lost 7 bases and J 7 bases, leaving 11 bases between the germline ends. The V gene's germline CDR1 is MDHEN and CDR2 SYDVKM. This CDR3 contains 13 residues. DNA for the CDR3: TGTGCCAGCACAGGGGCCGGGAATTCACCCCTCCACTTT. Protein sequence: CASTGAGNSPLHF. The full variable domain, rest sourced from reference TRBV28 and TRBJ1-6, is DVKVTQSSRYLVKRTGEKVFLECVQDMDHENMFWYRQDPGLGLRLIYFSYDVKMKEKGDIPEGYSVSREKKERFSLILESASTNQTSMYLCASTGAGNSPLHFGNGTRLTVT.

A few counts support this clonotype. The genes are TRBV3-1 and TRBJ2-1; D remains ambiguous. Germline V gene lookup returns CDR1 LGHDT and CDR2 YNNKEL (reference sequence). The V and J ends lost 0 bases and 2 bases respectively, with 14 bases between them. The CDR3 has 17 residues. CDR3 region: CASSQEAPSVTYNEQFF. The CDR3, as DNA: TGTGCCAGCAGCCAAGAAGCTCCATCAGTTACCTACAATGAGCAGTTCTTC.

This chain uses TRBV20-1 with TRBJ1-5; D perhaps matches TRBD1 (5 bases). Germline loops: CDR1 DFQATT, CDR2 SNEGSKA (reference sequence). The CDR3 runs to 12 residues. Trimming stripped 1 base from V and 5 bases from J, with 6 bases between. Written as DNA, the CDR3 is TGCAGTGCTAGAGTGGGGGATCAGCCCCAGCATTTT. As protein: CSARVGDQPQHF.

The chain joins TRBV20-1 to TRBJ1-4; D is uncertain. CDR3 length: 14 amino acids. The germline V gene encodes CDR1 DFQATT and CDR2 SNEGSKA (reference sequence). The V gene lost 3 bases and the J gene lost 0 bases, with 8 bases spanning the gap. The CDR3 here is CSASPQATNEKLFF. CDR3 nucleotides: TGCAGTGCTAGTCCCCAGGCAACTAATGAAAAACTGTTTTTT.

V usage is TRBV28 and J usage is TRBJ2-6; D is possibly TRBD1 (5 bases). Germline loops: CDR1 MDHEN, CDR2 SYDVKM. CDR3 length: 18 amino acids. The CDR3 bases are TGTGTCCTCCAGCACGATAGGGGCGACTCTTCTGGGGCCAACGTCCTGACTTTC. Protein sequence: CVLQHDRGDSSGANVLTF.

This clonotype was counted between two and nine times. This chain joins TRBV20-1 and TRBJ2-5; a weak D match, TRBD2 (5 bases). The DNA end is more similar to TRBJ2-1, so the J call may be wrong. Germline CDR1 is DFQATT and CDR2 is SNEGSKA (reference sequence). This CDR3 is 16 amino acids long. The CDR3 loop is CSARTPGFLGNNEQFF. DNA for the CDR3: TGCAGTGCTAGAACACCGGGATTTTTAGGTAACAATGAGCAGTTCTTC.

This clonotype was seen ten or more times. This sequence joins TRBV29-1 and TRBJ2-2; D is undetermined. Germline assignment: CDR1 SQVTM and CDR2 ANQGSEA. Deletions cut 1 base from V and 6 bases from J, with 6 bases between. This CDR3 is 12 amino acids long. The CDR3 coding sequence is TGCAGCGTTGAAGCGGGTCCCGGGGAGCTGTTTTTT. This translates into CSVEAGPGELFF.

The table lists this clonotype with many counts. The V call is TRBV20-1, the J call TRBJ1-2; D is undetermined. The CDR3 loop spans 15 amino acids. Germline loops: CDR1 DFQATT, CDR2 SNEGSKA (reference sequence). Trimming took 6 bases from V and 3 from J, leaving 20 bases between them. The CDR3 loop reads CSAAPASGRDYGYTF. DNA for the CDR3: TGCAGTGCCGCCCCCGCATCGGGGAGAGACTATGGCTACACCTTC.

This chain joins TRBV6-6 and TRBJ2-1, with D maybe TRBD2 (6 bases). V shed 4 bases and J shed 5 bases, with 12 bases lying between them. Germline-derived CDR1 and CDR2 are MNHNY and SVGAGI (reference sequence). The CDR3 contains 14 residues. The CDR3 DNA reads TGTGCCAGCAGTTCTTCTAGCGCGAACAATGAGCAGTTCTTC. Amino acids: CASSSSSANNEQFF.

In this sample, this clonotype turned up many times. The chain combines TRBV7-2 with TRBJ2-5, with D possibly being TRBD1 (6 bases). Germline values: CDR1 SGHTA, CDR2 FQGNSA. This CDR3 comprises 14 residues. Trimming pared 5 bases from V and 1 base from J, leaving 11 bases between. CDR3 nucleotides: TGTGCCAGCAGCCTCGGACAGTTCCAAGAGACCCAGTACTTC. Amino acids: CASSLGQFQETQYF.

This clonotype was seen a few times. The V gene is TRBV5-1, the J gene TRBJ1-4; D unresolved. V lost 5 bases, J lost 2 bases, and 13 bases lay in between. CDR1 SGHRS and CDR2 YFSETQ come from the germline V gene. This CDR3 is 15 amino acids long. This CDR3 reads CASSFEAGTNEKLFF. Written as DNA, the CDR3 is TGCGCCAGCAGTTTCGAGGCTGGTACTAATGAAAAACTGTTTTTT.

The CDR3 protein is CASSFGGGTGELFF. The DNA for the CDR3 is TGTGCCAGCAGTTTCGGTGGGGGGACCGGGGAGCTGTTTTTT. The chain links TRBV12-3 or TRBV12-4 to TRBJ2-2; D possibly corresponds to TRBD2 (6 bases). The CDR3 extends over 14 amino acids. With 3 bases removed from V and 5 bases from J, the gap between germline ends came to 10 bases.

J is TRBJ2-7 and V is TRBV20-1, with D perhaps matching TRBD2 (6 bases). Germline V gene lookup returns CDR1 DFQATT and CDR2 SNEGSKA (reference sequence). This CDR3 has 13 residues. The germline V and J ends were trimmed by 4 bases and 0 bases, with 10 bases remaining between them. Here the CDR3 reads CSAKRASSYEQYF. CDR3 DNA: TGCAGTGCTAAGCGGGCTAGCTCCTACGAGCAGTACTTC.

V is TRBV6-1 and J is TRBJ1-3; D gene unclear. The CDR3 extends over 15 amino acids. Germline lookup yields CDR1 MNHNS and CDR2 SASEGT. Trimming took 3 bases from V and 4 from J, leaving 13 bases between them. CDR3 residues: CASSDSIPSGNTIYF. CDR3 nucleotides: TGTGCCAGCAGTGATAGCATCCCCTCGGGAAACACCATATATTTT.

The rearrangement uses TRBV6-4 and TRBJ2-7; unclear D gene. The CDR3 runs 18 residues. Trimming stripped 2 bases from V and 3 bases from J, with 23 bases between. The V gene's germline CDR1 is MRHNA and CDR2 SNTAGT. DNA of the CDR3: TGTGCCAGCAGTGACCCTCGAAAACGGGCGCGGTCGTTCTACGAGCAGTACTTC. Amino acids: CASSDPRKRARSFYEQYF.